A single sample is the source of the 16 T cell receptor beta chains below, sequenced in a study of blood T cell repertoires in COVID-19. The data were produced by immunoSEQ multiplex PCR, yet TCRdb's version contains in-frame clones alone and is incomplete. The sample includes under 200,000 clones, 70% to 90% of them seen just once. Material for sequencing was peripheral blood. The receptors originated from a man aged 60 to 75 with acute or convalescent COVID-19.

The rearrangement uses TRBV2 and TRBJ2-1; weak D call: TRBD2 (5 bases). Looked up from germline, CDR1 is SNHLY and CDR2 is FYNNEI. Deletions cut 6 bases from V and 5 bases from J, with 17 bases between. CDR3 length equals 15 residues. The CDR3 DNA reads as TGTGCCAGCAGGATAAGGAGCGGTCCTAACAATGAGCAGTTCTTC. Protein: CASRIRSGPNNEQFF. Combining the CDR3 with reference TRBV2 and TRBJ2-1 gives the whole variable domain EPEVTQTPSHQVTQMGQEVILRCVPISNHLYFYWYRQILGQKVEFLVSFYNNEISEKSEIFDDQFSVERPDGSNFTLKIRSTKLEDSAMYFCASRIRSGPNNEQFFGPGTRLTVL.

CDR3 protein: CAISDDRSYGYTF. Written as DNA, the CDR3 is TGTGCCATCAGCGACGACAGATCCTATGGCTACACCTTC. The chain combines TRBV10-3 with TRBJ1-2, with D maybe TRBD1 (5 bases). CDR1 is ENHRY, CDR2 SYGVKD, per germline. The ends were cut back, 6 bases at V and 4 bases at J, with 12 bases in the middle. This CDR3 spans 13 amino acids.

The CDR3 is CASSLDWDREGQQYF. In nucleotides, the CDR3 is TGCGCCAGCAGCTTGGATTGGGACAGGGAGGGCCAGCAGTACTTC. The V and J genes are TRBV5-1 and TRBJ2-7; TRBD1 matches 9 bases. CDR3 length: 15 residues. V was pared by 0 bases and J by 8 bases, with 9 bases of the junction left unmatched. CDR1 is SGHRS and CDR2 is YFSETQ in the germline V gene.

This clone appeared a single time. The V call is TRBV11-2, the J call TRBJ1-1; the D gene is possibly TRBD1 (5 bases). V lost 5 bases to trimming and J lost 10 bases, with 17 bases between them. The CDR3 runs 13 residues. CDR1 is SGHAT and CDR2 is FQNNGV in the germline V gene. CDR3 sequence (DNA): TGTGCCAGCAGCCTCGCGGGACCTCCGGGAGCTTTCTTT. Its translation is CASSLAGPPGAFF.

The chain combines TRBV4-2 with TRBJ2-7, with D perhaps TRBD2 (5 bases). CDR3 length: 13 residues. Germline V gives CDR1 LGHNA, CDR2 YNFKEQ. The V end lost 3 bases, the J end lost 5 bases, and 11 bases lay between the germline ends. This CDR3 is CASSHLRDDEQYF. DNA for the CDR3: TGTGCCAGCAGCCATCTCCGGGATGACGAGCAGTACTTC.

The gene calls are TRBV27 and TRBJ2-7; D perhaps matches TRBD1 (6 bases). V shed 5 bases and J shed 5 bases, with 16 bases lying between them. Germline V gene sequence: CDR1 MNHEY, CDR2 SMNVEV (reference sequence). The CDR3 consists of 14 residues. The CDR3 reads CASSEAQGWDEQYF. The CDR3 DNA reads TGTGCCAGCAGTGAGGCCCAGGGGTGGGACGAGCAGTACTTC.

This clone was picked up one time. This chain connects TRBV18 to TRBJ2-7; the match to TRBD1 covers 8 bases. The CDR3 runs 13 residues. Germline loops: CDR1 KGHSH, CDR2 LQKENI. V trimming: 6 bases; J trimming: 7 bases; junction bases outside the gene matches: 8. The CDR3 DNA reads TGTGCCAGCTCCCGGGACAGGTCGGCGGAGCAGTACTTC. This translates into CASSRDRSAEQYF.

CDR3 amino acids: CASSPDSKNQPQHF. CDR3 nucleotide sequence: TGTGCCAGCAGTCCGGACAGCAAAAATCAGCCCCAGCATTTT. V is TRBV2 and J is TRBJ1-5; D is perhaps TRBD1 (6 bases). Trimming shortened V by 5 bases and J by 4 bases, and 12 bases separated the two germline ends. Germline CDR1 and CDR2: SNHLY and FYNNEI. This CDR3 has 14 residues.

The chain carries TRBV28 and TRBJ2-7; 12 bases agree with TRBD2. J lost 7 bases, V lost 3 bases, and 10 bases had no gene match. Germline V lookup: CDR1 MDHEN, CDR2 SYDVKM. The CDR3 has 16 residues. CDR3: CASSFPTSGRHREQYF. The CDR3 coding sequence is TGTGCCAGCAGTTTCCCGACTAGCGGGAGACATAGGGAGCAGTACTTC.

The count of this clone is one. V usage is TRBV19 and J usage is TRBJ2-1; D may be TRBD1 (6 bases). V lost 6 bases to trimming and J lost 5 bases, with 17 bases between them. The length of the CDR3 is 15 residues. CDR1 and CDR2 from the germline V gene are LNHDA and SQIVND (reference sequence). The CDR3 sequence: CASRRNRERDNEQFF. CDR3 bases: TGTGCCAGTAGGCGAAACAGGGAACGAGACAATGAGCAGTTCTTC.

There are a few counts of this clone. The chain joins TRBV5-1 to TRBJ2-2; no clear D. Germline V gene data show CDR1 as SGHRS and CDR2 as YFSETQ. The CDR3 totals 13 residues. V dropped 0 bases and J dropped 6 bases, with 6 bases sitting between them. CDR3 sequence (DNA): TGCGCCAGCAGCTTGGGGGCCGCCGGGGAGCTGTTTTTT. Its protein is CASSLGAAGELFF. Based on the CDR3 plus reference TRBV5-1 and TRBJ2-2, the full variable domain is KAGVTQTPRYLIKTRGQQVTLSCSPISGHRSVSWYQQTPGQGLQFLFEYFSETQRNKGNFPGRFSGRQFSNSRSEMNVSTLELGDSALYLCASSLGAAGELFFGEGSRLTVL.

In nucleotides, the CDR3 is TGTGCCAGCGCTAGGACAGGGGTGTACACTGAAGCTTTCTTT. Protein sequence: CASARTGVYTEAFF. The V and J genes are TRBV2 and TRBJ1-1; TRBD1 matches at 9 bases. The CDR3 sequence is 14 residues long. Germline lookup yields CDR1 SNHLY and CDR2 FYNNEI. The ends lost 8 bases at V and 3 bases at J; junction bases unmatched: 7.

The table lists this clone with a few counts. The V gene is TRBV5-4, the J gene TRBJ1-2; 12 bases are shared with TRBD1. This CDR3 comprises 14 residues. The germline V gene encodes CDR1 SGHNT and CDR2 YYREEE (reference sequence). The ends lost 5 bases at V and 8 bases at J; junction bases unmatched: 7. In nucleotides, the CDR3 is TGTGCCAGCAGTCAACTCGGGACAGGGGGCGGCTACACCTTC. It translates to CASSQLGTGGGYTF. Supplemented by reference TRBV5-4 and TRBJ1-2, the full variable domain reads ETGVTQSPTHLIKTRGQQVTLRCSSQSGHNTVSWYQQALGQGPQFIFQYYREEENGRGNFPPRFSGLQFPNYSSELNVNALELDDSALYLCASSQLGTGGGYTFGSGTRLTVV.

The rearrangement uses TRBV18 and TRBJ2-3; 8 nucleotides match TRBD1. This CDR3 spans 17 amino acids. The J segment lost 2 bases and the V segment lost 9 bases, leaving 16 bases of the junction unmatched. Per germline, CDR1 KGHSH and CDR2 LQKENI. CDR3: CARTPCLDRGITDTQYF. The CDR3 DNA reads as TGTGCCAGGACGCCATGCCTAGACAGGGGAATCACAGATACGCAGTATTTT.

V is TRBV2 and J is TRBJ1-5; the D gene is possibly TRBD1 (5 bases). From germline, CDR1 is SNHLY and CDR2 FYNNEI. The CDR3 consists of 13 residues. V lost 8 bases and J lost 4, with 12 bases in between. CDR3 sequence reads: CASLIDRNQPQHF. Here the CDR3 DNA reads TGTGCCAGCTTGATCGACAGAAATCAGCCCCAGCATTTT. Variable domain in full (rest from reference TRBV2 and TRBJ1-5): EPEVTQTPSHQVTQMGQEVILRCVPISNHLYFYWYRQILGQKVEFLVSFYNNEISEKSEIFDDQFSVERPDGSNFTLKIRSTKLEDSAMYFCASLIDRNQPQHFGDGTRLSIL.

CDR3 amino acids: CASSLRGQGVGGYTF. The CDR3, as DNA: TGTGCCAGCAGTTTAAGGGGACAGGGGGTTGGTGGCTACACCTTC. J is TRBJ1-2 and V is TRBV5-4; 11 bases fit TRBD1. Unmatched junction bases numbered 10, after V lost 5 bases and J lost 7 bases. The CDR3 loop spans 15 amino acids. In germline, CDR1 is SGHNT, CDR2 YYREEE (reference sequence).